One and the same sample provided the 9 T cell receptor beta chains below, sequenced in a study of blood T cell repertoires in COVID-19. The protocol was immunoSEQ multiplex PCR, while the TCRdb copy is restricted to in-frame clones and leaves out a portion. Here the sample spans just over 250,000 clones, around 87% being singletons. Sequenced: peripheral blood. These receptors originate from a woman aged 45-65 years with acute or convalescent COVID-19.

The rearrangement uses TRBV7-9 and TRBJ2-1; the match to TRBD2 covers 11 bases. J gave up 9 bases and V 5 bases, and 6 bases lay outside the gene matches. CDR3 size: 14 residues. Germline V gene data show CDR1 as SEHNR and CDR2 as FQNEAQ (reference sequence). CDR3 sequence (DNA): TGTGCCAGCAGCCAAACTAGCGGGAGCGGTGAGCAGTTCTTC. Translating gives CASSQTSGSGEQFF. The variable domain in full, with the rest retrieved from reference TRBV7-9 and TRBJ2-1, is DTGVSQNPRHKITKRGQNVTFRCDPISEHNRLYWYRQTLGQGPEFLTYFQNEAQLEKSRLLSDRFSAERPKGSFSTLEIQRTEQGDSAMYLCASSQTSGSGEQFFGPGTRLTVL.

The CDR3 DNA reads TGTGCCAGCAGCCACCTGACTGGAGAGCTTTCGGCTTACAATGAGCAGTTCTTC. It specifies CASSHLTGELSAYNEQFF. The rearrangement uses TRBV7-9 and TRBJ2-1, with D uncertain. This CDR3 comprises 18 residues. Trimming stripped 5 bases from V and 4 bases from J, with 24 bases between. Per the germline V gene, CDR1 is SEHNR and CDR2 is FQNEAQ (reference sequence).

This chain's CDR3 is CASSSRDRGRANYGYTF. CDR3 sequence (DNA): TGTGCCAGCAGCTCCCGGGACAGGGGGCGAGCTAACTATGGCTACACCTTC. This sequence joins TRBV9 and TRBJ1-2; 12 bases line up with TRBD1. V lost 4 bases and J lost 0; bases outside the gene matches: 7. The CDR3 length is 17 residues. Per germline, CDR1 SGDLS and CDR2 YYNGEE.

The gene calls are TRBV5-1 and TRBJ2-7; 7 bases fit TRBD2. Trimming at V came to 4 bases and at J to 4 bases, leaving 11 bases not matched to a gene. The CDR3 covers 15 residues. Germline assignment: CDR1 SGHRS and CDR2 YFSETQ. In DNA, the CDR3 is TGCGCCAGCAGCCGAGGGGCGGGAGTCCGGTACGAGCAGTACTTC. Protein: CASSRGAGVRYEQYF. Drawing the rest from reference TRBV5-1 and TRBJ2-7, the complete variable domain is KAGVTQTPRYLIKTRGQQVTLSCSPISGHRSVSWYQQTPGQGLQFLFEYFSETQRNKGNFPGRFSGRQFSNSRSEMNVSTLELGDSALYLCASSRGAGVRYEQYFGPGTRLTVT.

This clone was seen just once. CDR3 sequence: CASSWTSGSRGGAGELFF. In DNA form, the CDR3 reads TGTGCCAGCAGCTGGACTAGCGGGAGTCGGGGCGGGGCCGGGGAGCTGTTTTTT. This chain connects TRBV28 to TRBJ2-2; 13 nucleotides line up with TRBD2. V lost 6 bases to trimming and J lost 6 bases; unmatched junction nucleotides: 13. This CDR3 is 18 amino acids long. In germline, CDR1 is MDHEN, CDR2 SYDVKM.

V and J are TRBV7-3 and TRBJ2-2; TRBD2 might be the D (5 bases). Germline values: CDR1 SGHTA, CDR2 FQGTGA. V lost 6 bases and J 4 bases, leaving 9 bases between the germline ends. The CDR3 is 13 residues long. In DNA, the CDR3 is TGTGCCAGCAGAAATGGACTCACCGGGGAGCTGTTTTTT. It encodes CASRNGLTGELFF.

The chain carries TRBV9 and TRBJ1-1; TRBD1 matches at 7 bases. CDR1 is SGDLS, CDR2 YYNGEE, per germline. Trimming cost V 4 bases and J 5 bases; bases outside gene matches: 8. The CDR3 totals 14 residues. The CDR3 region has the DNA TGTGCCAGCAGCACCTTGACAGGGAATACTGAAGCTTTCTTT. It codes for CASSTLTGNTEAFF.

Worth noting for this clone: This sample also contains other DNA sequences that code for the same CDR3. The V and J genes are TRBV9 and TRBJ2-5; TRBD1 aligns across 9 bases. V shed 2 bases, J shed 2 bases, and the junction held 1 base outside the gene matches. CDR3 length: 14 amino acids. Germline CDR1 reads SGDLS; CDR2 reads YYNGEE. CDR3 sequence: CASSVGQGQETQYF. The CDR3, as DNA: TGTGCCAGCAGCGTCGGACAGGGGCAAGAGACCCAGTACTTC.

The rearrangement uses TRBV5-1 and TRBJ1-1; a possible D gene is TRBD1 (5 bases). The CDR3 length is 15 residues. Deletions cut 3 bases from V and 5 bases from J, with 17 bases between. Per the germline V gene, CDR1 is SGHRS and CDR2 is YFSETQ. For the CDR3, the DNA is TGCGCCAGCAGCTCCGCAACCACACAGGAGACTGAAGCTTTCTTT. It is translated as CASSSATTQETEAFF.